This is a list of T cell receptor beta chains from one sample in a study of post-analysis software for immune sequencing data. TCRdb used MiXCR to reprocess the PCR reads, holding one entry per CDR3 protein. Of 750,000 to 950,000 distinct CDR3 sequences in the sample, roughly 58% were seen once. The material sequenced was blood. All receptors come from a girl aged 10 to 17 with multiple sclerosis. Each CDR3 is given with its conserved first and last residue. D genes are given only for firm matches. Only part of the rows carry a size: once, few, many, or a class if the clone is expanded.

CDR3 DNA: TGCAGCGTGGCAGGGGAGGCCGAGCAGTACTTC; CDR3 protein: CSVAGEAEQYF; clone size: few; J gene: TRBJ2-7; D gene: -; V gene: TRBV29-1
CDR3 DNA: TGTGCCAGCAGCGCCCGACAGAGGAATGAAAAACTGTTTTTT; CDR3 protein: CASSARQRNEKLFF; clone size: -; J gene: TRBJ1-4; D gene: -; V gene: TRBV3-1
CDR3 DNA: TGTGCCACCAGCAGAGGGGACAGTTCCATCCAAGAGACCCAGTACTTC; CDR3 protein: CATSRGDSSIQETQYF; clone size: few; J gene: TRBJ2-5; D gene: TRBD1; V gene: TRBV15
CDR3 DNA: TGCAGCGTACTGACAGACCAGTCAACTACTTTCTACAATGAGCAGTTCTTC; CDR3 protein: CSVLTDQSTTFYNEQFF; clone size: few; J gene: TRBJ2-1; D gene: -; V gene: TRBV29-1
CDR3 DNA: TGTGCCAGCAGCGTCCGGGACAGATATGGCTACACCTTC; CDR3 protein: CASSVRDRYGYTF; clone size: -; J gene: TRBJ1-2; D gene: TRBD1; V gene: TRBV25-1
CDR3 DNA: TGTGCCAGCAGTTACGGGCTAGGTCAGGTAGCCAAAAACATTCAGTACTTC; CDR3 protein: CASSYGLGQVAKNIQYF; clone size: -; J gene: TRBJ2-4; D gene: -; V gene: TRBV6-5
CDR3 DNA: TGTGCCAGCAGACAAGGGGGCGCAGATTTAGAGACCCAGTACTTC; CDR3 protein: CASRQGGADLETQYF; clone size: -; J gene: TRBJ2-5; D gene: TRBD1; V gene: TRBV6-2/TRBV6-3
CDR3 DNA: TGCAGTGCTAGAGCCTGGACCAGTTTCACAGATACGCGGTATTTT; CDR3 protein: CSARAWTSFTDTRYF; clone size: -; J gene: TRBJ2-3; D gene: -; V gene: TRBV20-1
CDR3 DNA: TGTGCCACCAGTGAAGGTGGTTCCTACAATGAGCAGTTCTTC; CDR3 protein: CATSEGGSYNEQFF; clone size: -; J gene: TRBJ2-1; D gene: -; V gene: TRBV24-1
CDR3 DNA: TGTGCCAGCAGCCGCCATAGCCGTATTGTCACTGAAGCTTTCTTT; CDR3 protein: CASSRHSRIVTEAFF; clone size: -; J gene: TRBJ1-1; D gene: -; V gene: TRBV11-2
CDR3 DNA: TGCGCCAGCACCCTTAACTCCTACGAGCAGTACTTC; CDR3 protein: CASTLNSYEQYF; clone size: -; J gene: TRBJ2-7; D gene: -; V gene: TRBV5-1
CDR3 DNA: TGTGCCAGCAGTTACTCGCAAGACAGGGGAGCCGAGCAGTACTTC; CDR3 protein: CASSYSQDRGAEQYF; clone size: few; J gene: TRBJ2-7; D gene: TRBD1; V gene: TRBV6-5
CDR3 DNA: TGTGCCAGCAGCTTGCAGGGGGCGCGCATAATCGGGGAGCTGTTTTTT; CDR3 protein: CASSLQGARIIGELFF; clone size: -; J gene: TRBJ2-2; D gene: TRBD1; V gene: TRBV5-5
CDR3 DNA: TGTGCCAGCCCGGGGAGGAACACTGAAGCTTTCTTT; CDR3 protein: CASPGRNTEAFF; clone size: -; J gene: TRBJ1-1; D gene: -; V gene: TRBV19
CDR3 DNA: TGCGCCAGCAGCTTTAGCGGGATCCCTGCCAATGAGCAGTTCTTC; CDR3 protein: CASSFSGIPANEQFF; clone size: -; J gene: TRBJ2-1; D gene: TRBD2; V gene: TRBV5-1